A single T cell receptor (beta chain) is shown here with its context. Clones were read by immunoSEQ multiplex PCR, and TCRdb kept only the in-frame ones, dropping some. This repertoire shows roughly 52,000 clones, about 90% found once; its top ten account for around 0.57%. The source of the sample is a study of T cell changes during pregnancy in multiple sclerosis. Sequences were derived from CD4+ T cells from peripheral blood mononuclear cells, sampled in the first trimester of pregnancy. This TCR was sampled from a female donor with multiple sclerosis, enrolled in a pregnancy study.

CDR3 protein: CASSSIYTYIQYF. DNA for the CDR3: TGTGCCAGCAGCTCCATATACACGTACATTCAGTACTTC. The chain employs TRBV11-2 and TRBJ2-4; D uncertain. This CDR3 comprises 13 residues. Trimming left V 4 bases short and J 8 bases short, with 12 bases between. Germline CDR1 is SGHAT and CDR2 is FQNNGV.